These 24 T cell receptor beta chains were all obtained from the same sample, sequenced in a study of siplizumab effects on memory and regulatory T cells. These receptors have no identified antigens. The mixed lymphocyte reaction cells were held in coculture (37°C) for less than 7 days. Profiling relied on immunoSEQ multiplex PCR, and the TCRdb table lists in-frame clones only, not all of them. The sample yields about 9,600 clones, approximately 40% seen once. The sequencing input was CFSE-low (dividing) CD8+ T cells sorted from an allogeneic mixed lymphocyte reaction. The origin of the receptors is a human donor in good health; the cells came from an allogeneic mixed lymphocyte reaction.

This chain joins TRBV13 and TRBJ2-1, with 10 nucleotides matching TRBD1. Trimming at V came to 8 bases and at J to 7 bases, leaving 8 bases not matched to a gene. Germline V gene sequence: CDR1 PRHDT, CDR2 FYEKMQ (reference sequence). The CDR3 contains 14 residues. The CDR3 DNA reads TGTGCCAGCGAGCGGGACAGGGGCCAGAATGAGCAGTTCTTC. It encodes CASERDRGQNEQFF.

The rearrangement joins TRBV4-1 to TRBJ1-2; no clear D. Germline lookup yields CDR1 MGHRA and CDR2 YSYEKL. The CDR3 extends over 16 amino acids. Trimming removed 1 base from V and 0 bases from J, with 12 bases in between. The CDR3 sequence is CASSQVQIASNYGYTF. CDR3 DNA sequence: TGCGCCAGCAGCCAAGTTCAGATAGCATCTAACTATGGCTACACCTTC.

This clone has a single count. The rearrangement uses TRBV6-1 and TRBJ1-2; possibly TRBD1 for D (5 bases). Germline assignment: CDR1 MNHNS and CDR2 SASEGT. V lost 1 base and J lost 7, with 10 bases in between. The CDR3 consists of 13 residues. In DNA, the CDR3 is TGTGCCAGCAGTGAAGGGGGACTAGGTGGCTACACCTTC. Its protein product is CASSEGGLGGYTF.

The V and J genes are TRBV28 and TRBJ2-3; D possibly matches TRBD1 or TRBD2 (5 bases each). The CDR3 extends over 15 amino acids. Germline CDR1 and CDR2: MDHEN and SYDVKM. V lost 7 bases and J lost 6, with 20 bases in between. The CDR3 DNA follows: TGTGCCAGCAAAACCGGGACCCCAGTTCTCGATACGCAGTATTTT. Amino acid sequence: CASKTGTPVLDTQYF.

CDR3 coding DNA: TGCGCCAGCAGTGAGCGTCCCGGGGGTGGAGAGGCTTTCTTT. It specifies CASSERPGGGEAFF. The rearrangement uses TRBV10-2 and TRBJ1-1, with a possible D match to TRBD1 (5 bases). Germline CDR1 and CDR2: WSHSY and SAAADI. The CDR3 has 14 residues. Trimming removed 2 bases from V and 11 bases from J, with 18 bases in between.

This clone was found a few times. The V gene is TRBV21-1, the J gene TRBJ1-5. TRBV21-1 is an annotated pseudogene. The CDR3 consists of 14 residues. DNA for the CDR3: TGTGCCAGCAACCTAGGGGGGGCTAGTCAGCCCCAGCATTTT. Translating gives CASNLGGASQPQHF.

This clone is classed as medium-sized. The CDR3 sequence is CASSVGGSAYEQYF. Written as DNA, the CDR3 is TGTGCCAGCAGCGTAGGGGGGAGCGCCTACGAGCAGTACTTC. The chain couples TRBV9 to TRBJ2-7; TRBD1 or TRBD2 may be the D gene (5 bases each). CDR3 length equals 14 residues. V was shortened by 0 bases and J by 2 bases, with 9 bases between the two germline ends. The germline V gene has CDR1 SGDLS and CDR2 YYNGEE.

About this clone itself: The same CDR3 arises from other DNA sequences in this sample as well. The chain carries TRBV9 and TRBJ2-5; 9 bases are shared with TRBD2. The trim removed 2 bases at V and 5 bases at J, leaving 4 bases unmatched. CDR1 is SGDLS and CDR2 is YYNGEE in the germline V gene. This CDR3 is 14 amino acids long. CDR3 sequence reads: CASSVASGAETQYF. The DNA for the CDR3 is TGTGCCAGCAGCGTGGCTAGCGGGGCGGAGACCCAGTACTTC.

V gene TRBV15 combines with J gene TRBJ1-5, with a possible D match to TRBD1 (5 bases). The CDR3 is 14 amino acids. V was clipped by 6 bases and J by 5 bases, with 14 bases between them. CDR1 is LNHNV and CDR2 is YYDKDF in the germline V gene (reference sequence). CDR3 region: CATRELQGDQPQHF. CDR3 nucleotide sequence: TGTGCCACCAGAGAACTCCAGGGTGATCAGCCCCAGCATTTT.

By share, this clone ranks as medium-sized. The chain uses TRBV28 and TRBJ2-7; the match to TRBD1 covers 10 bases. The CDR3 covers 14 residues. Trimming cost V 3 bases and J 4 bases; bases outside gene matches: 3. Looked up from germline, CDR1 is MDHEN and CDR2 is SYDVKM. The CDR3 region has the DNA TGTGCCAGCAGTTTTGGGACAGGGGAATACGAGCAGTACTTC. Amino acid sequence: CASSFGTGEYEQYF. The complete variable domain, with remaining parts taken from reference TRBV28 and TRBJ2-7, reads DVKVTQSSRYLVKRTGEKVFLECVQDMDHENMFWYRQDPGLGLRLIYFSYDVKMKEKGDIPEGYSVSREKKERFSLILESASTNQTSMYLCASSFGTGEYEQYFGPGTRLTVT.

As DNA, the CDR3 is TGTGCCAGCAGGGGGGGACAGGACGCCTATGGCTACACCTTC. The encoded protein is CASRGGQDAYGYTF. V is TRBV13 and J is TRBJ1-2; TRBD1 matches at 8 bases. The CDR3 runs 14 residues. Germline V gives CDR1 PRHDT, CDR2 FYEKMQ (reference sequence). The V segment lost 6 bases and the J segment 4 bases; nucleotides outside the gene matches: 7.

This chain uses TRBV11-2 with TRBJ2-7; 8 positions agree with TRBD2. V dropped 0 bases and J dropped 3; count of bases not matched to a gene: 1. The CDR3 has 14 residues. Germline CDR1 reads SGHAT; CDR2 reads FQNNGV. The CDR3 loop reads CASSLDLAGYEQYF. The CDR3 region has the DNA TGTGCCAGCAGCTTAGATCTAGCGGGCTACGAGCAGTACTTC.

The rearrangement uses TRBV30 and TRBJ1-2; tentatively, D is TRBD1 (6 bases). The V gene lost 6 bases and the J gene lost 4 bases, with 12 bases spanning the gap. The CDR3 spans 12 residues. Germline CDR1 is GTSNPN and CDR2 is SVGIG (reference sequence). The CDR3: CACRQVVYGYTF. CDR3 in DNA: TGTGCCTGTCGACAGGTTGTCTATGGCTACACCTTC.

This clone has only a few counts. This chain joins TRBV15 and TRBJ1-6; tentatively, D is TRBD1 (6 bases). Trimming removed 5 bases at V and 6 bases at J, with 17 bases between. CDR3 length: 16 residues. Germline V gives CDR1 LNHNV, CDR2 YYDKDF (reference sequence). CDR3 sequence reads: CATSLPGGGGNSPLHF. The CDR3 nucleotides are TGTGCCACCAGCCTACCGGGGGGCGGGGGTAATTCACCCCTCCACTTT.

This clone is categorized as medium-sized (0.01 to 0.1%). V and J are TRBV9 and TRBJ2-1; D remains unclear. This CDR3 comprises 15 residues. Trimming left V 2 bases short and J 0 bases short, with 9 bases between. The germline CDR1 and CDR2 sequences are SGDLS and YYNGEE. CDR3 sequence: CASSVGVTSYNEQFF. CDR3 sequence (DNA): TGTGCCAGCAGCGTTGGGGTAACCTCCTACAATGAGCAGTTCTTC.

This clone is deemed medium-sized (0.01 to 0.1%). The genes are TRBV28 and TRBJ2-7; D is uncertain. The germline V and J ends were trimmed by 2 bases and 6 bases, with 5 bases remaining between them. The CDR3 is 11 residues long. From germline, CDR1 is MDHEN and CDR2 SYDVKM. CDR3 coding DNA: TGTGCCAGCAGTTTAGATGGCGAGCAGTACTTC. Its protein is CASSLDGEQYF.

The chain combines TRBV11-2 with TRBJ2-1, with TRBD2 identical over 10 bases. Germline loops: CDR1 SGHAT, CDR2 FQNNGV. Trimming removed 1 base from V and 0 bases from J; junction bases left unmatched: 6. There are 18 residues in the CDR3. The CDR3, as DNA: TGTGCCAGCAGCTTAGGCTATAGCGGGGGGAGCTCCTACAATGAGCAGTTCTTC. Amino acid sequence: CASSLGYSGGSSYNEQFF. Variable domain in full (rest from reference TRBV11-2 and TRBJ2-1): EAGVAQSPRYKIIEKRQSVAFWCNPISGHATLYWYQQILGQGPKLLIQFQNNGVVDDSQLPKDRFSAERLKGVDSTLKIQPAKLEDSAVYLCASSLGYSGGSSYNEQFFGPGTRLTVL.

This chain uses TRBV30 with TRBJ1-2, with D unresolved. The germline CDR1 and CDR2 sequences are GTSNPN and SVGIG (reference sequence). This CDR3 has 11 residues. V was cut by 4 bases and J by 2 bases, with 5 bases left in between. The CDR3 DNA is TGTGCCTGGACTGAGAACTATGGCTACACCTTC. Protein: CAWTENYGYTF. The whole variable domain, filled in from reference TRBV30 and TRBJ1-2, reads SQTIHQWPATLVQPVGSPLSLECTVEGTSNPNLYWYRQAAGRGLQLLFYSVGIGQISSEVPQNLSASRPQDRQFILSSKKLLLSDSGFYLCAWTENYGYTFGSGTRLTVV.

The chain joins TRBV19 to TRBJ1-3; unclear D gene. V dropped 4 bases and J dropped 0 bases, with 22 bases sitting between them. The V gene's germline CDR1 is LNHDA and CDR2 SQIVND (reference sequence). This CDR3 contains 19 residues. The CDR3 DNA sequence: TGTGCCAGTAGTAGAGGCCAGATAACCTCTCACAGCTCTGGAAACACCATATATTTT. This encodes CASSRGQITSHSSGNTIYF.

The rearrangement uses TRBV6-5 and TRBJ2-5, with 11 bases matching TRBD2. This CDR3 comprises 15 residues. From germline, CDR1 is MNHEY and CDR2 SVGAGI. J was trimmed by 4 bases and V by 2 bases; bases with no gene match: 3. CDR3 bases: TGTGCCAGCAGTTACGGGGGGACTAGCGGAGAGACCCAGTACTTC. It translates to CASSYGGTSGETQYF.

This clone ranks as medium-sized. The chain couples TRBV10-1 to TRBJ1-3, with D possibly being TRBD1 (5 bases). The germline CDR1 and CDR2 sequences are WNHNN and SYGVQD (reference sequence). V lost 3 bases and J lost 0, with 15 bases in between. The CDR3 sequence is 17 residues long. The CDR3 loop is CASSEGEGFFSGNTIYF. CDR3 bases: TGCGCCAGCAGTGAAGGGGAGGGTTTCTTCTCTGGAAACACCATATATTTT.

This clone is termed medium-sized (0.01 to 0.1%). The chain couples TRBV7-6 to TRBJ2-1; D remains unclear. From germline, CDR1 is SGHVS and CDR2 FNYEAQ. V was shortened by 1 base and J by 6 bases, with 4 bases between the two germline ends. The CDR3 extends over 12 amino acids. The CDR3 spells CASSLVSNEQFF. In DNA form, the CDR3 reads TGTGCCAGCAGCTTAGTTTCCAATGAGCAGTTCTTC. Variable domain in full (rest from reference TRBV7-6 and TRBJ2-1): GAGVSQSPRYKVTKRGQDVALRCDPISGHVSLYWYRQALGQGPEFLTYFNYEAQQDKSGLPNDRFSAERPEGSISTLTIQRTEQRDSAMYRCASSLVSNEQFFGPGTRLTVL.

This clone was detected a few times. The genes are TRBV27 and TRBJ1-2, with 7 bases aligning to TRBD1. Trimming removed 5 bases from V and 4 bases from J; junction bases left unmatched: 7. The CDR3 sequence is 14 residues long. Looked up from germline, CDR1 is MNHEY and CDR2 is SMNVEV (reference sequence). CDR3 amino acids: CASSLTGAGYGYTF. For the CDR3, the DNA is TGTGCCAGCAGTCTAACAGGGGCAGGCTATGGCTACACCTTC.

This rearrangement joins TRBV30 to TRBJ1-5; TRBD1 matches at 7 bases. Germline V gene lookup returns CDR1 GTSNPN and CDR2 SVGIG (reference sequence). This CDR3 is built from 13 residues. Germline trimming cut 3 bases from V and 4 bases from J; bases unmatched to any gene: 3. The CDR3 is CAWSPQGNQPQHF. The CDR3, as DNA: TGTGCCTGGAGCCCACAGGGGAATCAGCCCCAGCATTTT.